This entry features one TCR beta chain sequence. Clones were sequenced by immunoSEQ multiplex PCR, and TCRdb holds only the in-frame ones, with some missing. The table has about 55,000 clones, around 93% seen once; the top ten hold around 4%. The data were taken from a study of T cell changes during pregnancy in multiple sclerosis. V lost 2 bases and J 3 bases, leaving 7 bases between the germline ends. Germline CDR1 SGHAT, CDR2 FQNNGV. The CDR3 spans 13 residues. The source of this sequence is a female donor with multiple sclerosis, enrolled in a pregnancy study. Sequencing was performed on CD8+ T cells from peripheral blood mononuclear cells, taken in the second trimester of pregnancy. The chain is built from TRBV11-2 and TRBJ1-1; D gene unclear. The CDR3 nucleotides are TGTGCCAGCAGCTTATCCGGGGACACTGAAGCTTTCTTT. Its translation is CASSLSGDTEAFF. Looking up the rest from reference TRBV11-2 and TRBJ1-1 gives the full variable domain: EAGVAQSPRYKIIEKRQSVAFWCNPISGHATLYWYQQILGQGPKLLIQFQNNGVVDDSQLPKDRFSAERLKGVDSTLKIQPAKLEDSAVYLCASSLSGDTEAFFGQGTRLTVV.